This T cell receptor beta chain stems from a study of blood T cell repertoires in COVID-19. TCRdb keeps only in-frame clones here, not all; method: immunoSEQ multiplex PCR. The sample lists roughly 110,000 clones, about 87% occurring once. The TCR comes from a woman aged 50 to 60 with acute or convalescent COVID-19. Material: peripheral blood.

DNA of the CDR3: TGTGCCAGCAGCTTGCAGGGGAACACTGAAGCTTTCTTT. This codes for CASSLQGNTEAFF. The chain employs TRBV7-3 and TRBJ1-1, with a tentative D call TRBD1 (5 bases). CDR3 length equals 13 residues. Germline CDR1 and CDR2: SGHTA and FQGTGA. Deletions cut 3 bases from V and 1 base from J, with 6 bases between.